The clone carrying this TCR beta chain was recorded many times. As yet, its antigen is unknown. This sample is part of a study of regulatory T cells in long-lasting Graves disease. On the study more broadly: Prior antithyroid drug treatment in newly diagnosed Graves' patients lasted under 3 months.

Construction of TCR beta libraries relied on iRepertoire HTBI primers and on Arm-PCR targeting CDR3 regions. TCRdb analysed the multiplex PCR reads with MiXCR anew, one entry per CDR3 protein. The sample has under 250,000 distinct CDR3 sequences, roughly a fifth seen once. CDR1 DFQATT and CDR2 SNEGSKA come from the germline V gene (reference sequence). The length of the CDR3 is 12 residues. Trimming cost V 7 bases and J 4 bases, with 14 bases left between them. Time point specified: newly diagnosed GD, antithyroid drugs for less than 3 months. RNA isolated from PBMCs was used to make the TCR library. The authors drew 9 to 10 milliliters of peripheral blood into EDTA tubes. Study conclusions and caveats: Only peripheral blood was studied, not thyroid tissue. New patients shared approximately 930 public clonotypes, fewer than the 2,500 to 3,000 shared by persistent patients.

Sequencing was performed on peripheral blood mononuclear cells (PBMCs), taken at new diagnosis, from a patient treated with antithyroid drugs. J is TRBJ2-7 and V is TRBV20-1; D perhaps matches TRBD2 (7 bases). The TCR sequence derives from a female donor with Graves disease. CDR3 sequence reads: CSVGGAGYEQYF. In DNA form, the CDR3 reads TGCAGTGTGGGGGGGGCTGGATACGAGCAGTACTTC.